This is a list of T cell receptor beta chains from one sample in a study of identical twins. TCRdb processed the 5' RACE reads anew with MiXCR; each CDR3 protein has one entry. The sample has approximately 280,000 distinct CDR3 sequences; about 8% are singletons. These data were likewise used in another study, on yellow fever vaccine responses in identical twins.

Sequenced input: memory (CD45RO+) T cells sorted from blood. The receptors originated from a woman in her late teens or twenties in good health. The CDR3 runs from the conserved cysteine through the conserved F or W. D genes are given only for firm matches. Only part of the rows carry a size: once, few, many, or a class if the clone is expanded.

j_call	d_call	clone_size	v_call	cdr3_aa	cdr3_nt
TRBJ2-7	.	.	TRBV18	CASSQTAVTYEQYF	TGTGCCAGCTCACAGACAGCCGTCACCTACGAGCAGTACTTC
TRBJ2-7	.	.	TRBV4-1	CASSQEIPELALGSYEQYF	TGCGCCAGCAGCCAAGAGATTCCGGAGCTAGCGCTAGGTTCCTACGAGCAGTACTTC
TRBJ2-2	TRBD1	many	TRBV28	CASRTGTVETGELFF	TGTGCCAGCAGAACCGGGACAGTAGAAACCGGGGAGCTGTTTTTT
TRBJ1-1	.	few	TRBV29-1	CSSNRGTEAFF	TGCAGCTCAAACCGAGGGACTGAAGCTTTCTTT
TRBJ1-1	.	many	TRBV27	CASRSGGVGGNTEAFF	TGTGCCAGCCGCTCCGGCGGGGTAGGGGGGAACACTGAAGCTTTCTTT
TRBJ2-7	.	many	TRBV5-1	CASSLVGDGVSYEQYF	TGCGCCAGCAGCTTGGTAGGGGACGGGGTCTCCTACGAGCAGTACTTC
TRBJ1-2	.	few	TRBV7-9	CASSLEGGSYGYTF	TGTGCCAGCAGCTTAGAGGGGGGTTCCTATGGCTACACCTTC
TRBJ2-7	TRBD2	few	TRBV28	CASSLLPGLGEQYF	TGTGCCAGCAGTCTCCTTCCGGGACTAGGCGAGCAGTACTTC
TRBJ2-1	.	many	TRBV27	CASVVGGPYNEQFF	TGTGCCAGCGTCGTTGGGGGCCCCTACAATGAGCAGTTCTTC
TRBJ2-2	TRBD2	few	TRBV12-3/TRBV12-4	CASSSTSAGGSGELFF	TGTGCCAGCAGTTCCACTAGCGCCGGGGGGTCCGGGGAGCTGTTTTTT
TRBJ2-1	TRBD2	many	TRBV7-9	CASTRWAGEWVNEQFF	TGTGCCAGCACACGTTGGGCGGGAGAATGGGTTAATGAGCAGTTCTTC
TRBJ2-2	TRBD2	.	TRBV11-2	CASSLVTGGYTGELFF	TGTGCCAGCAGCTTGGTGACGGGAGGATACACCGGGGAGCTGTTTTTT
TRBJ2-3	TRBD1	.	TRBV2	CASSLARVLTGRSDTQYF	TGTGCCAGCAGTTTAGCGAGAGTTTTGACAGGGAGATCAGATACGCAGTATTTT
TRBJ2-6	.	few	TRBV6-2/TRBV6-3	CASKSSGANVLTF	TGTGCCAGCAAGTCCTCTGGGGCCAACGTCCTGACTTTC
TRBJ2-1	TRBD2	many	TRBV12-3/TRBV12-4	CASSLSGGAPNEQFF	TGTGCCAGCAGTTTGAGCGGGGGGGCCCCCAATGAGCAGTTCTTC
TRBJ1-1	TRBD1	few	TRBV6-1	CASSHATGFTEAFF	TGTGCCAGCAGCCATGCGACAGGGTTTACTGAAGCTTTCTTT
TRBJ2-7	TRBD2	.	TRBV11-3	CASSLKREGFYEQYF	TGTGCCAGCAGCTTGAAGCGGGAGGGCTTTTACGAGCAGTACTTC
TRBJ1-1	TRBD1	many	TRBV11-2	CASSHPDRGRTEAFF	TGTGCCAGCAGCCACCCGGACAGGGGGCGTACTGAAGCTTTCTTT
TRBJ1-1	.	many	TRBV27	CASSTYGLAVGAFF	TGTGCCAGCAGTACCTACGGGCTTGCGGTGGGGGCTTTCTTT
TRBJ2-5	TRBD2	few	TRBV6-1	CASSEARLAGGWRETQYF	TGTGCCAGCAGTGAAGCCCGACTAGCGGGAGGGTGGCGAGAGACCCAGTACTTC
TRBJ1-4	.	many	TRBV6-6	CASSTPDREKLFF	TGTGCCAGCAGTACCCCGGATCGTGAAAAACTGTTTTTT
TRBJ1-1	.	few	TRBV23-1	CASSQSKKGPHDGAFF	TGCGCCAGCAGTCAATCCAAAAAGGGACCCCACGATGGAGCTTTCTTT
TRBJ1-6	TRBD1	many	TRBV12-3/TRBV12-4	CASSFDRGAGTPLHF	TGTGCCAGCAGTTTCGACAGGGGCGCAGGCACACCCCTCCACTTT
TRBJ2-3	TRBD2	.	TRBV11-2	CASSVGTSGVLTQYF	TGTGCCAGCAGCGTCGGGACTAGCGGGGTTCTGACGCAGTATTTT
TRBJ2-1	.	many	TRBV6-5	CASSYLPIPPYNEQFF	TGTGCCAGCAGTTACTTACCCATTCCCCCTTACAATGAGCAGTTCTTC
TRBJ2-1	TRBD2	many	TRBV5-1	CASSRSGAGGEQFF	TGCGCCAGCAGCCGAAGCGGGGCGGGGGGTGAGCAGTTCTTC
TRBJ2-1	.	many	TRBV7-3	CASSPKANNEQFF	TGTGCCAGCAGCCCCAAGGCGAACAATGAGCAGTTCTTC
TRBJ2-3	TRBD2	few	TRBV6-4	CASSVAGVTDTQYF	TGTGCCAGCAGTGTAGCGGGGGTCACAGATACGCAGTATTTT
TRBJ1-2	.	few	TRBV2	CASHRGREGGYTF	TGTGCCAGCCACCGGGGCAGGGAGGGTGGCTACACCTTC
TRBJ1-1	.	few	TRBV3-1	CASSQGSTEAFF	TGTGCCAGCAGCCAAGGCAGCACTGAAGCTTTCTTT
TRBJ2-7	TRBD1	few	TRBV29-1	CSVGRDHRGPYPDYEQYF	TGCAGCGTAGGCCGAGACCACAGGGGGCCCTATCCTGATTACGAGCAGTACTTC
TRBJ1-2	TRBD1	.	TRBV2	CASSDLDRSHYGYTF	TGTGCCAGCAGTGACCTGGACAGGTCCCACTATGGCTACACCTTC
TRBJ2-4	TRBD1	.	TRBV11-2	CASSAQGAVGIQYF	TGTGCCAGCAGCGCACAGGGGGCGGTCGGCATTCAGTACTTC
TRBJ1-3	TRBD1	few	TRBV12-3/TRBV12-4	CASRRDSSGNTIYF	TGTGCCAGCAGAAGGGACAGCTCTGGAAACACCATATATTTT
TRBJ2-3	.	many	TRBV5-1	CASMPGTNTDTQYF	TGCGCCAGCATGCCCGGAACCAACACAGATACGCAGTATTTT
TRBJ1-2	.	few	TRBV12-3/TRBV12-4	CASNSGGRYGYTF	TGTGCCAGCAACTCGGGGGGTCGGTATGGCTACACCTTC
TRBJ1-4	.	many	TRBV6-6	CASRPATNEKLFF	TGTGCCAGCAGACCAGCAACTAATGAAAAACTGTTTTTT
TRBJ2-5	TRBD2	.	TRBV6-5	CASSSLSFRAGSQETQYF	TGTGCCAGCAGTTCACTGTCCTTCCGAGCGGGAAGCCAAGAGACCCAGTACTTC
TRBJ1-6	.	many	TRBV5-1	CASSLDGAINSPLHF	TGCGCCAGCAGCTTAGATGGAGCCATCAATTCACCCCTCCACTTT
TRBJ2-1	TRBD2	few	TRBV11-3	CASSRQIAGGNNEQFF	TGTGCCAGCAGCCGTCAAATAGCGGGGGGGAACAATGAGCAGTTCTTC
TRBJ2-7	TRBD2	.	TRBV7-7	CASSQRTSGDLPFHEQYF	TGTGCCAGCAGCCAACGGACTAGCGGAGACCTCCCGTTCCACGAGCAGTACTTC
TRBJ2-7	.	.	TRBV11-2	CASSFDGQGEQYF	TGTGCCAGCAGCTTCGATGGGCAGGGCGAGCAGTACTTC
TRBJ2-2	.	.	TRBV6-1	CASAPLASTGELFF	TGTGCCAGCGCTCCACTAGCTTCCACCGGGGAGCTGTTTTTT
TRBJ2-5	.	.	TRBV24-1	CATSDRNNQETQYF	TGTGCCACCAGTGACCGGAACAACCAAGAGACCCAGTACTTC
TRBJ2-3	.	.	TRBV4-1	CASSQEGGGPTDTQYF	TGCGCCAGCAGCCAAGAAGGGGGGGGTCCCACAGATACGCAGTATTTT
TRBJ1-5	TRBD1	many	TRBV6-1	CASSRGQGKQPQHF	TGTGCCAGCAGTCGAGGACAGGGAAAACAGCCCCAGCATTTT
TRBJ2-1	.	.	TRBV3-1	CASSQGRRANNEQFF	TGTGCCAGCAGCCAAGGCCGGCGGGCAAACAATGAGCAGTTCTTC
TRBJ1-1	.	.	TRBV19	CASRKGTEAFF	TGTGCCAGCAGGAAGGGGACTGAAGCTTTCTTT
TRBJ2-3	.	.	TRBV14	CASSQVGSGTDTQYF	TGTGCCAGCAGCCAAGTCGGGAGTGGTACAGATACGCAGTATTTT
TRBJ1-1	TRBD1	.	TRBV29-1	CSVKRDRDMNTEAFF	TGCAGCGTTAAGAGGGACAGGGACATGAACACTGAAGCTTTCTTT
TRBJ2-7	.	few	TRBV20-1	CSAGGRGGPSDFTYEQYF	TGCAGTGCTGGGGGGAGAGGGGGCCCGTCGGACTTCACCTACGAGCAGTACTTC
TRBJ1-6	.	.	TRBV20-1	CSASVDGSNSPLHF	TGCAGTGCTAGTGTTGACGGATCAAATTCACCCCTCCACTTT
TRBJ2-2	.	few	TRBV28	CASTWTKNTGELFF	TGTGCCAGCACCTGGACAAAGAACACCGGGGAGCTGTTTTTT